These 16 T cell receptor beta chains came from one sample sequenced in a study of response to subunit inactivated influenza vaccine. TCRdb itself ran the RT-PCR reads through MiXCR, one entry per CDR3 protein. In the table there are about 780,000 distinct CDR3 sequences, about 18% of which are singletons. Sequencing used PBMCs from blood, obtained about 5 days after vaccination. The receptors come from a man aged 45-65 years who received an inactivated influenza vaccine.

This clonotype was counted only a few times. J is TRBJ2-7 and V is TRBV20-1; perhaps TRBD2 as D (6 bases). Between the trimmed V and J ends, which lost 0 bases and 5 bases, there was a span of 11 bases. The CDR3 runs to 13 residues. Germline V lookup: CDR1 DFQATT, CDR2 SNEGSKA (reference sequence). Here the CDR3 reads CSARDTSKNEQYF. Here the CDR3 DNA reads TGCAGTGCTAGAGATACTAGCAAAAACGAGCAGTACTTC.

The CDR3 DNA sequence: TGTGCCAGCGCCGGGGGGTTTGCTGAAGCTTTCTTT. The encoded protein is CASAGGFAEAFF. The genes are TRBV6-6 and TRBJ1-1; the D gene is possibly TRBD1 (5 bases). This CDR3 region has 12 residues. Germline V gene lookup returns CDR1 MNHNY and CDR2 SVGAGI (reference sequence). The V end lost 8 bases, the J end lost 6 bases, and 13 bases lay between the germline ends.

This clonotype has more than one count but fewer than ten. V is TRBV29-1 and J is TRBJ2-1, with D possibly being TRBD2 (5 bases). This CDR3 comprises 14 residues. V lost 6 bases to trimming and J lost 9 bases, with 21 bases between them. Germline-derived CDR1 and CDR2 are SQVTM and ANQGSEA. This CDR3 is CSVAFGLEASEQFF. CDR3 bases: TGCAGCGTCGCCTTTGGACTCGAGGCCAGTGAGCAGTTCTTC.

V gene TRBV10-3 combines with J gene TRBJ2-3; 12 positions match TRBD2. From germline, CDR1 is ENHRY and CDR2 SYGVKD. The length of the CDR3 is 18 residues. The ends lost 5 bases at V and 0 bases at J; junction bases unmatched: 9. The CDR3 loop is CAISSASGRAGSTDTQYF. CDR3 DNA sequence: TGTGCCATCAGTAGTGCTAGCGGGAGGGCCGGGAGCACAGATACGCAGTATTTT.

This clonotype was detected only a few times. The chain carries TRBV20-1 and TRBJ2-1, with 14 bases aligning to TRBD2. The germline CDR1 and CDR2 sequences are DFQATT and SNEGSKA (reference sequence). CDR3 length: 18 amino acids. V lost 1 base and J lost 3; bases outside the gene matches: 8. CDR3 bases: TGCAGTGCTAGAGCCGGGACTAGCGGGAGATATTTCTACAATGAGCAGTTCTTC. It is translated as CSARAGTSGRYFYNEQFF.

CDR3: CASSLIGADDQPQHF. DNA of the CDR3: TGTGCCAGCAGTTTGATTGGGGCAGACGATCAGCCCCAGCATTTT. V is TRBV28 and J is TRBJ1-5, with a possible D match to TRBD1 (5 bases). Germline V gives CDR1 MDHEN, CDR2 SYDVKM. The CDR3 runs to 15 residues. Trimming took off 3 bases at V and 5 bases at J, with 14 bases between the two ends.

This clonotype occurred a few times. The chain employs TRBV4-3 and TRBJ1-1; D gene unclear. The CDR3 loop spans 16 amino acids. Trimming shortened V by 3 bases and J by 1 base, and 15 bases separated the two germline ends. Germline V lookup: CDR1 LGHNA, CDR2 YSLEER. The CDR3 region has the DNA TGCGCCAGCAGCCACTCCGCCGGGGTCGCGAACACTGAAGCTTTCTTT. This gives the protein CASSHSAGVANTEAFF.

V usage is TRBV20-1 and J usage is TRBJ2-3; D gene unclear. Looked up from germline, CDR1 is DFQATT and CDR2 is SNEGSKA (reference sequence). Trimming cost V 6 bases and J 2 bases, with 12 bases left between them. The CDR3 runs to 13 residues. The CDR3 nucleotides read TGCAGTGCGCATCAGGCCCACACAGATACGCAGTATTTT. Translation gives CSAHQAHTDTQYF.

The chain uses TRBV7-2 and TRBJ1-5, with D possibly matching TRBD1 (5 bases). The CDR3 sequence is 14 residues long. CDR1 and CDR2 from the germline V gene are SGHTA and FQGNSA. V was cut by 1 base and J by 11 bases, with 15 bases left in between. The CDR3 DNA reads TGTGCCAGCAGCTTAGGACCCGCCGCGGGGGCCCAGCATTTT. Translated, it gives CASSLGPAAGAQHF.

There are a few counts of this clonotype. The J gene is TRBJ1-1, the V gene TRBV12-3 or TRBV12-4, with a possible D match to TRBD1 (5 bases). The V gene lost 6 bases and the J gene lost 4 bases, with 15 bases spanning the gap. This CDR3 has 14 amino acids. CDR3 sequence: CASRLQAKGTEAFF. In nucleotides, the CDR3 is TGTGCCAGCAGGTTACAGGCCAAGGGCACTGAAGCTTTCTTT.

In its sample, this clonotype was seen many times. The chain employs TRBV15 and TRBJ2-1, with a possible D match to TRBD2 (5 bases). V lost 0 bases, J lost 7 bases, and 13 bases lay in between. There are 15 residues in the CDR3. CDR1 and CDR2 from the germline V gene are LNHNV and YYDKDF (reference sequence). The CDR3 loop reads CATSREGFSGNEQFF. The DNA for the CDR3 is TGTGCCACCAGCAGAGAAGGCTTCTCGGGGAATGAGCAGTTCTTC.

This clonotype was recorded only once. Here the CDR3 DNA reads TGCGCCAGCAGCAACGCAGGTAGCTCCTACGAGCAGTACTTC. This sequence encodes CASSNAGSSYEQYF. The genes are TRBV5-1 and TRBJ2-7; D is unresolved. Trimming took off 4 bases at V and 0 bases at J, with 11 bases between the two ends. This CDR3 is 14 amino acids long. Germline V gene data show CDR1 as SGHRS and CDR2 as YFSETQ.

This clonotype was counted many times. The V and J genes are TRBV12-3 or TRBV12-4 and TRBJ1-5; possibly TRBD1 for D (6 bases). V shed 0 bases and J shed 0 bases, with 9 bases lying between them. This CDR3 contains 16 residues. CDR3 in DNA: TGTGCCAGCAGTTTAGCGGGGGGCAATAGCAATCAGCCCCAGCATTTT. Its translation: CASSLAGGNSNQPQHF.

This clonotype was seen a few times. The chain uses TRBV12-3 or TRBV12-4 and TRBJ2-5; D unclear. This CDR3 comprises 14 residues. Trimming removed 1 base at V and 0 bases at J, with 6 bases between. The CDR3 protein is CASSLGANQETQYF. The CDR3 region has the DNA TGTGCCAGCAGTTTAGGGGCGAACCAAGAGACCCAGTACTTC.

The chain has TRBV30 and TRBJ2-1; D possibly uses TRBD1 or TRBD2 (5 bases each). The V gene lost 8 bases and the J gene lost 5 bases, with 25 bases spanning the gap. The CDR3 covers 16 residues. Germline CDR1 is GTSNPN and CDR2 is SVGIG (reference sequence). CDR3 in amino acids: CARARGGQVRDNEQFF. CDR3 nucleotides: TGTGCCCGTGCCCGGGGCGGCCAGGTCCGCGACAATGAGCAGTTCTTC.

This clonotype was observed at least ten times. The chain carries TRBV12-3 or TRBV12-4 and TRBJ2-2, with D hard to call. The CDR3 runs 12 residues. Trimming shortened V by 5 bases and J by 4 bases, and 5 bases separated the two germline ends. The chain's CDR3 is CASSGSTGELFF. The CDR3 DNA is TGTGCCAGCAGTGGGTCCACCGGGGAGCTGTTTTTT.